The TCR beta chain described here comes from a study of post-analysis software for immune sequencing data. Overall study context: In terms of disease course, relapsing-remitting, secondary progressive and progressive-relapsing multiple sclerosis were included. Whole-study results and caveats: There was significantly lower normalized Chao1 diversity in multiple sclerosis patients than in controls. Relative to controls, patients had five TRBV segments at higher frequency, with TRBV5-6, TRBV5-1 and TRBV20-1 among these.

This clonotype was found a few times. Antigen unknown. CDR3 length: 16 amino acids. CDR1 and CDR2 (germline): SEHNR, FQNEAQ (reference sequence). V lost 4 bases to trimming and J lost 2 bases; unmatched junction nucleotides: 8. Included in the TCR beta cDNA libraries were unique molecular identifiers. TCRdb re-analysed the PCR reads in MiXCR, keeping a single row per CDR3 protein. The repertoire consists of approximately 350,000 distinct CDR3 sequences, with approximately 38% occurring once and the leading ten covering roughly 12%. The TCR was taken from a girl between 5 and 17 years old with multiple sclerosis. Sequenced material: blood. The chain carries TRBV7-9 and TRBJ2-1; 7 bases align to TRBD1. The CDR3 DNA reads as TGTGCCAGCAGCTCCCAGGACAGGTCCACCTACAATGAGCAGTTCTTC. The encoded protein is CASSSQDRSTYNEQFF.